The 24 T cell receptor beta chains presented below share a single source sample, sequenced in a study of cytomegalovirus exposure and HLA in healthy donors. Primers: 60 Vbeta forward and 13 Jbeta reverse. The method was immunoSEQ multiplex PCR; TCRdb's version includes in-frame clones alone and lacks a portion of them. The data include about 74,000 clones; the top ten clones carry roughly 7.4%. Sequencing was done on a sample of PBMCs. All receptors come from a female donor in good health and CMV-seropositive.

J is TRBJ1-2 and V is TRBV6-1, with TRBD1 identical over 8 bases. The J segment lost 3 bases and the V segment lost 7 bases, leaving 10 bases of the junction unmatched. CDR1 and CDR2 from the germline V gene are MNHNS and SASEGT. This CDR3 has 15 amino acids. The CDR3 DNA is TGTGCCAGCACCCGAGACAGGGGTGGAGACTATGGCTACACCTTC. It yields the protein CASTRDRGGDYGYTF.

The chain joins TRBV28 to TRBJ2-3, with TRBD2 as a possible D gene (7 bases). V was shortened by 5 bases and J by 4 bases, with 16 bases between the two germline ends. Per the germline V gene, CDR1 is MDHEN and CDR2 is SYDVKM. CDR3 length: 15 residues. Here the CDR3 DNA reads TGTGCCAGCAGTGCGGGGGCTGGCGACGCAGATACGCAGTATTTT. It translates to CASSAGAGDADTQYF.

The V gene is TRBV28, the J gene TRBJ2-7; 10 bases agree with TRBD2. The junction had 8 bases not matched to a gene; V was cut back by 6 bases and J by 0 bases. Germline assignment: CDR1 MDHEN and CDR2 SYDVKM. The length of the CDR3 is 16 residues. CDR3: CASRGLGLADSYEQYF. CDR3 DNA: TGTGCCAGCAGGGGATTAGGACTAGCGGACTCCTACGAGCAGTACTTC.

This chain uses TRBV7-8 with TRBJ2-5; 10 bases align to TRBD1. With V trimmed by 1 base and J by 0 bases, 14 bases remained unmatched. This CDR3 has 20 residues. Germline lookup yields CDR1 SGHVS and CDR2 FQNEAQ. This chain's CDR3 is CASSLGPPTGGETHQETQYF. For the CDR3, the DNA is TGTGCCAGCAGCTTAGGCCCCCCGACAGGGGGCGAAACACACCAAGAGACCCAGTACTTC.

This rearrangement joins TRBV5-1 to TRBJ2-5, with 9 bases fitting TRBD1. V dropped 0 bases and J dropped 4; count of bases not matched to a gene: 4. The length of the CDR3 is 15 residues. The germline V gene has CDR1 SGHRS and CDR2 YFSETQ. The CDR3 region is CASSLAPGQGETQYF. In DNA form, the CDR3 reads TGCGCCAGCAGCTTGGCCCCGGGACAGGGAGAGACCCAGTACTTC.

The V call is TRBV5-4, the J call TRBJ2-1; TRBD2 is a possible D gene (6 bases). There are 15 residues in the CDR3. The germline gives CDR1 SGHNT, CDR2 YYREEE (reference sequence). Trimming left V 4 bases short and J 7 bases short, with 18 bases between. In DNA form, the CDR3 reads TGTGCCAGCAGCGGAAGTGGGGGGTCCGGAAATGAGCAGTTCTTC. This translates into CASSGSGGSGNEQFF.

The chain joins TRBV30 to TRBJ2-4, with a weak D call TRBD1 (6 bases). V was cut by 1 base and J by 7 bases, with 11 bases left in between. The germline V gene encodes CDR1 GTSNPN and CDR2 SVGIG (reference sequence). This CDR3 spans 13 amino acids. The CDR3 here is CAWSAGHGNIQYF. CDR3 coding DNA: TGTGCCTGGAGTGCGGGACACGGGAACATTCAGTACTTC.

The CDR3 here is CASRVTGHEKLFF. CDR3 DNA: TGTGCCAGCAGGGTGACAGGGCACGAAAAACTGTTTTTT. The gene calls are TRBV6-1 and TRBJ1-4, with 7 nucleotides matching TRBD1. CDR1 and CDR2 (germline): MNHNS, SASEGT. The CDR3 has 13 residues. Trimming at V came to 6 bases and at J to 8 bases, leaving 6 bases not matched to a gene.

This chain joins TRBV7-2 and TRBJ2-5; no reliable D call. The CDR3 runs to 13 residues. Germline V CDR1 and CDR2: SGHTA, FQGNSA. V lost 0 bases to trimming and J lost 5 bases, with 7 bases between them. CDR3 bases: TGTGCCAGCAGCTTAGCGTCTCGTGAGACCCAGTACTTC. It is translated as CASSLASRETQYF.

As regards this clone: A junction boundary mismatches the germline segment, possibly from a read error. CDR3 sequence reads: CASNLGVGLAATGANVLTF. CDR3 nucleotide sequence: TGTGCCAGCAACTTAGGTGTCGGACTAGCGGCTACAGGGGCCAACGTCCTGACTTTC. The chain has TRBV11-2 and TRBJ2-6, with TRBD2 identical over 10 bases. This CDR3 has 19 amino acids. Germline values: CDR1 SGHAT, CDR2 FQNNGV.

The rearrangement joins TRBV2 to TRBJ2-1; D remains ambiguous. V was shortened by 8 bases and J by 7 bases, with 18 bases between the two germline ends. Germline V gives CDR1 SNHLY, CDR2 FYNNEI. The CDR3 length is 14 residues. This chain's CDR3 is CASLPNARKNEQFF. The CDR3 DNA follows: TGTGCCAGCCTACCCAACGCCCGCAAGAATGAGCAGTTCTTC.

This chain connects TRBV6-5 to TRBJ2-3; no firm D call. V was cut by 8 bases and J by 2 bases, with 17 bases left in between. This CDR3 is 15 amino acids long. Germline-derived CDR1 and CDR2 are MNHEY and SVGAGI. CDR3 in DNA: TGTGCCAGCGGCCCGAGGCCGACGTACACAGATACGCAGTATTTT. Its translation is CASGPRPTYTDTQYF.

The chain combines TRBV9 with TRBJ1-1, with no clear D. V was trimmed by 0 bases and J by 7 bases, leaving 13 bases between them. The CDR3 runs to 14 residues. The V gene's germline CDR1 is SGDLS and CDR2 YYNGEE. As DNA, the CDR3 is TGTGCCAGCAGCGTAGTGGCCTACGGAGGTGAAGCTTTCTTT. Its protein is CASSVVAYGGEAFF.

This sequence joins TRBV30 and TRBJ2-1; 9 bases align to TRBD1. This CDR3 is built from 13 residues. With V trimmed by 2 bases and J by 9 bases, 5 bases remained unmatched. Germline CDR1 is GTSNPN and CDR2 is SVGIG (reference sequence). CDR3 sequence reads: CAWSTGGGFEQFF. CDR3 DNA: TGTGCCTGGAGTACAGGGGGCGGTTTTGAGCAGTTCTTC.

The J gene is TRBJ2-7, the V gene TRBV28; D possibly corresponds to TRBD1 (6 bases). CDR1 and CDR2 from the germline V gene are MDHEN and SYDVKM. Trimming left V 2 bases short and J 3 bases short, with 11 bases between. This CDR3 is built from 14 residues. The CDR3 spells CASSLLDSFYEQYF. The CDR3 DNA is TGTGCCAGCAGTTTACTGGACAGCTTCTACGAGCAGTACTTC.

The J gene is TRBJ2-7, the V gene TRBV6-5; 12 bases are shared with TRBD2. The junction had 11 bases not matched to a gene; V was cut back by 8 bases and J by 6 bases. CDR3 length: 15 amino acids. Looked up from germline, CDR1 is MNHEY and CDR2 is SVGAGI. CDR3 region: CASRSGLAGSGEQYF. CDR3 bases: TGTGCCAGCCGGTCAGGACTAGCGGGGAGTGGCGAGCAGTACTTC.

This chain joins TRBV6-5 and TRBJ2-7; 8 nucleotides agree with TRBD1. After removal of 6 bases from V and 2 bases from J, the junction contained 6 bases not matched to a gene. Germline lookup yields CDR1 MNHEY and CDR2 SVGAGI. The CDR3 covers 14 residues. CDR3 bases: TGTGCCAGCAGCCTCGGACAGGGAGCCTACGAGCAGTACTTC. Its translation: CASSLGQGAYEQYF.

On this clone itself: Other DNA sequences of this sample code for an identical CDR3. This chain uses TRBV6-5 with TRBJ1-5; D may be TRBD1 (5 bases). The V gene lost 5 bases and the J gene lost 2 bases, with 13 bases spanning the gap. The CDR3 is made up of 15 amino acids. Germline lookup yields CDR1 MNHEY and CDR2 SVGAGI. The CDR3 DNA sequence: TGTGCCAGCAGTCCCACAGGCGTCGGCAATCAGCCCCAGCATTTT. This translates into CASSPTGVGNQPQHF.

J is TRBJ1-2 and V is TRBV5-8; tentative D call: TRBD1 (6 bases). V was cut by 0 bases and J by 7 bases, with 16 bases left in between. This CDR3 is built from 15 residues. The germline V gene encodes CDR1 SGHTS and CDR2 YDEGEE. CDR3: CASSLVIQGYGGYTF. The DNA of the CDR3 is TGTGCCAGCAGCTTGGTGATACAGGGATACGGTGGCTACACCTTC. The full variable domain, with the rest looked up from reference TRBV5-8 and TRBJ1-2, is EAGVTQSPTHLIKTRGQQATLRCSPISGHTSVYWYQQALGLGLQFLLWYDEGEERNRGNFPPRFSGRQFPNYSSELNVNALELEDSALYLCASSLVIQGYGGYTFGSGTRLTVV.

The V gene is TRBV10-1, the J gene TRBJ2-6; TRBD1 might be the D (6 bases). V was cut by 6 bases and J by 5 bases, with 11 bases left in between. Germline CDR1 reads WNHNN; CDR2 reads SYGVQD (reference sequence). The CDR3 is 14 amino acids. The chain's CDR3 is CASSLGGRANVLTF. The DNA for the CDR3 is TGCGCCAGCAGCCTAGGGGGTAGGGCCAACGTCCTGACTTTC.

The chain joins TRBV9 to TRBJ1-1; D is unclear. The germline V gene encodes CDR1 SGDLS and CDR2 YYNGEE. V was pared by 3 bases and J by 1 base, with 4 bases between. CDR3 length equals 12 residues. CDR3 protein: CASSGRNTEAFF. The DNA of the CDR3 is TGTGCCAGCAGCGGCAGGAACACTGAAGCTTTCTTT.

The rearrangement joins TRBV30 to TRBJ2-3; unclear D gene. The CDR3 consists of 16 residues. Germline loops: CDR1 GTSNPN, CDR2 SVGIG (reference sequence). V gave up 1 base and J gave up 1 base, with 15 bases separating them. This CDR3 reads CAWSANHPLRTDTQYF. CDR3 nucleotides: TGTGCCTGGAGTGCTAATCACCCGTTACGCACAGATACGCAGTATTTT.

The CDR3 protein is CASTGFGGTEAFF. In DNA, the CDR3 is TGTGCCAGCACGGGTTTCGGGGGAACTGAAGCTTTCTTT. The genes are TRBV28 and TRBJ1-1; weak D call: TRBD1 (5 bases). The V end was cut by 7 bases, the J end by 5 bases, with 14 bases between. Germline CDR1 is MDHEN and CDR2 is SYDVKM. This CDR3 comprises 13 residues.

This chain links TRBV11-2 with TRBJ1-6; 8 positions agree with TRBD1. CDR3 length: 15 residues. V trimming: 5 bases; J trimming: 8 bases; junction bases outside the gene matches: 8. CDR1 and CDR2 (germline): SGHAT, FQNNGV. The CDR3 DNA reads TGTGCCAGCAGCCGTCGGGGACAGGCCGATTCACCCCTCCACTTT. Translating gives CASSRRGQADSPLHF.